These 14 T cell receptor beta chains were all obtained from the same sample, sequenced in a study of post-analysis software for immune sequencing data. Sequencing libraries made from TCR beta cDNA carried unique molecular identifiers. Each CDR3 protein is one row after TCRdb ran MiXCR on the PCR reads. The table has around 440,000 distinct CDR3 sequences, nearly 45% seen once. Study-level results: With TRBV5-6, TRBV5-1 and TRBV20-1 included, about five TRBV segments were more frequent in patients than in controls.

Which antigens these TCRs recognize remains unknown. Material: blood. Source of these receptors: a girl between 10 and 17 years old with multiple sclerosis.

This clonotype was counted a few times. This chain links TRBV20-1 with TRBJ2-7, with 7 bases that match TRBD2. The J segment lost 4 bases and the V segment lost 3 bases, leaving 9 bases of the junction unmatched. Germline V gene sequence: CDR1 DFQATT, CDR2 SNEGSKA (reference sequence). CDR3 length: 14 amino acids. This CDR3 is CSASSPRESYEQYF. In DNA form, the CDR3 reads TGCAGTGCTAGCTCGCCGCGGGAGTCGTACGAGCAGTACTTC.

This rearrangement joins TRBV10-3 to TRBJ2-1; no clear D gene. The V and J ends lost 0 bases and 4 bases respectively, with 1 base between them. CDR1 and CDR2 from the germline V gene are ENHRY and SYGVKD. This CDR3 comprises 12 residues. The CDR3 DNA reads TGTGCCATCAGTGAGTCGTACAATGAGCAGTTCTTC. It codes for CAISESYNEQFF.

In its sample, this clonotype was seen a few times. The genes are TRBV4-1 and TRBJ2-3; the match to TRBD2 covers 9 bases. This CDR3 region has 17 residues. The germline V gene has CDR1 MGHRA and CDR2 YSYEKL. With V trimmed by 0 bases and J by 2 bases, 6 bases remained unmatched. The CDR3 DNA reads TGCGCCAGCAGCCAAGAGGGCGGGAGGGCCCTCACAGATACGCAGTATTTT. Its translation: CASSQEGGRALTDTQYF.

The rearrangement joins TRBV12-3 or TRBV12-4 to TRBJ2-3; 11 bases are shared with TRBD2. This CDR3 spans 13 amino acids. Unmatched junction bases numbered 1, after V lost 6 bases and J lost 5 bases. The CDR3: CASSTSGRDTQYF. DNA of the CDR3: TGTGCCAGCAGCACTAGCGGGAGAGATACGCAGTATTTT.

The sample holds a few counts of this clonotype. The CDR3 region is CASSKASLGETQYF. CDR3 DNA sequence: TGTGCCAGCAGCAAGGCTAGCCTTGGGGAGACCCAGTACTTC. The chain employs TRBV21-1 and TRBJ2-5. TRBV21-1 is deemed a pseudogene. The CDR3 loop spans 14 amino acids.

The chain combines TRBV20-1 with TRBJ2-3; the D is unclear. V lost 1 base and J 3 bases, leaving 20 bases between the germline ends. Per germline, CDR1 DFQATT and CDR2 SNEGSKA (reference sequence). The CDR3 runs to 17 residues. The CDR3 region is CSARALREGNKTDTQYF. The CDR3 DNA is TGCAGTGCTAGAGCCCTACGAGAAGGGAATAAGACAGATACGCAGTATTTT.

This CDR3 reads CSVDGLAGIQETQYF. The CDR3, as DNA: TGCAGCGTTGACGGGCTAGCGGGGATCCAAGAGACCCAGTACTTC. This chain uses TRBV29-1 with TRBJ2-5, with TRBD2 matching over 9 bases. The germline CDR1 and CDR2 sequences are SQVTM and ANQGSEA. V lost 3 bases to trimming and J lost 1 base; unmatched junction nucleotides: 6. This CDR3 has 15 residues.

This clonotype was detected a few times. V gene TRBV25-1 combines with J gene TRBJ2-3; unclear D gene. Germline V lookup: CDR1 MGHDK, CDR2 SYGVNS. This CDR3 comprises 10 residues. With 9 bases removed from V and 3 bases from J, the gap between germline ends came to 4 bases. CDR3 sequence: CARWTDTQYF. As DNA, the CDR3 is TGTGCCAGATGGACAGATACGCAGTATTTT. The entire variable domain, with the rest obtained from reference TRBV25-1 and TRBJ2-3, is as follows: EADIYQTPRYLVIGTGKKITLECSQTMGHDKMYWYQQDPGMELHLIHYSYGVNSTEKGDLSSESTVSRIRTEHFPLTLESARPSHTSQYLCARWTDTQYFGPGTRLTVL.

This rearrangement joins TRBV4-3 to TRBJ2-1; D is uncertain. V was cut by 4 bases and J by 6 bases, with 10 bases left in between. Germline lookup yields CDR1 LGHNA and CDR2 YSLEER. The CDR3 contains 13 residues. CDR3 region: CASSRGIGNEQFF. The CDR3 DNA is TGCGCCAGCAGCCGTGGGATAGGCAATGAGCAGTTCTTC.

The rearrangement links TRBV12-3 or TRBV12-4 to TRBJ2-3, with 11 bases that match TRBD2. Trimming cost V 5 bases and J 1 base; bases outside gene matches: 5. The CDR3 is made up of 16 amino acids. The CDR3 sequence: CASSTTSGSRTDTQYF. CDR3 bases: TGTGCCAGCAGTACCACTAGCGGGAGCCGCACAGATACGCAGTATTTT.

The sample holds a few counts of this clonotype. This sequence joins TRBV9 and TRBJ2-1; 7 bases are shared with TRBD1. V was pared by 0 bases and J by 1 base, with 10 bases of the junction left unmatched. Germline CDR1 is SGDLS and CDR2 is YYNGEE. This CDR3 region has 18 residues. The chain's CDR3 is CASSVVAAQQGSYNEQFF. CDR3 sequence (DNA): TGTGCCAGCAGCGTAGTCGCCGCCCAACAGGGGTCCTACAATGAGCAGTTCTTC. Supplemented by reference TRBV9 and TRBJ2-1, the full variable domain reads DSGVTQTPKHLITATGQRVTLRCSPRSGDLSVYWYQQSLDQGLQFLIQYYNGEERAKGNILERFSAQQFPDLHSELNLSSLELGDSALYFCASSVVAAQQGSYNEQFFGPGTRLTVL.

The chain links TRBV11-2 to TRBJ2-5, with 7 bases fitting TRBD2. The CDR3 consists of 17 residues. Germline V lookup: CDR1 SGHAT, CDR2 FQNNGV. After removal of 0 bases from V and 2 bases from J, the junction contained 9 bases not matched to a gene. CDR3 nucleotides: TGTGCCAGCAGCTTAGATCGCGGGCTAGCGGTACAAGAGACCCAGTACTTC. Its protein product is CASSLDRGLAVQETQYF.

This chain connects TRBV20-1 to TRBJ2-1, with unresolved D. The DNA end favors TRBJ2-7, so the J call may be wrong. This CDR3 contains 16 residues. Germline values: CDR1 DFQATT, CDR2 SNEGSKA (reference sequence). CDR3 in amino acids: CSAREVAETSPYEQYF. The CDR3, as DNA: TGCAGTGCTAGAGAGGTGGCCGAAACAAGTCCCTACGAGCAGTACTTC.

This clonotype has only a few counts. The gene calls are TRBV6-6 and TRBJ2-7; unclear D gene. The CDR3 runs to 15 residues. CDR1 MNHNY and CDR2 SVGAGI come from the germline V gene (reference sequence). The V end lost 2 bases, the J end lost 1 base, and 12 bases lay between the germline ends. The CDR3 DNA follows: TGTGCCAGCAGTTACGCTCAGGCGCATTCCTACGAGCAGTACTTC. It specifies CASSYAQAHSYEQYF.